The 22 T cell receptor beta chains below come from one sample, sequenced in a study of Ad26.COV2.S vaccination and SARS-CoV-2 variants. Libraries were prepared by immunoSEQ multiplex PCR; TCRdb keeps only in-frame clonotypes and omits some of them. The data show some 290,000 clones, 70% to 90% seen once. Treatment: some 20 received Ad26.COV2.S at low or high dose, single or two shots; a few received placebo; per-sample allocation not given. Specimens were obtained on day 63 following the first vaccine or placebo injection. Material: peripheral blood, obtained in a trial of Ad26.COV2.S vaccine versus placebo. These receptors were collected from a person aged 18-65 years who received the Ad26.COV2.S COVID-19 vaccine or a placebo.

The chain links TRBV28 to TRBJ1-5; D remains ambiguous. CDR1 is MDHEN, CDR2 SYDVKM, per germline. This CDR3 is 12 amino acids long. Trimming stripped 2 bases from V and 5 bases from J, with 4 bases between. The CDR3 DNA reads as TGTGCCAGCAGTTTAGAGGATCAGCCCCAGCATTTT. Encoded protein: CASSLEDQPQHF.

This clone appeared a few times. The CDR3 DNA follows: TGTGCCAGCAGGCGGGACCGACTGATGAACACTGAAGCTTTCTTT. Encoded protein: CASRRDRLMNTEAFF. The V and J genes are TRBV5-4 and TRBJ1-1, with D perhaps matching TRBD1 (5 bases). In germline, CDR1 is SGHNT, CDR2 YYREEE (reference sequence). The CDR3 runs 15 residues. V gave up 5 bases and J gave up 0 bases, with 14 bases separating them.

This rearrangement joins TRBV6-4 to TRBJ2-7, with 11 bases aligning to TRBD1. CDR1 is MRHNA, CDR2 SNTAGT, per germline. The CDR3 runs to 13 residues. Losses at the gene ends were 6 bases for V and 5 bases for J; bases not matched to a gene: 3. The CDR3 nucleotides are TGTGCCAGCAGCCGGGACAGGGGGGACGAGCAGTACTTC. It translates to CASSRDRGDEQYF.

The gene calls are TRBV2 and TRBJ1-6, with D uncertain. Trimming took 7 bases from V and 5 from J, leaving 12 bases between them. The length of the CDR3 is 14 residues. Germline CDR1 SNHLY, CDR2 FYNNEI. CDR3 sequence (DNA): TGTGCCAGCATCCGGGAGGGAAATAATTCACCCCTCCACTTT. It specifies CASIREGNNSPLHF.

The gene calls are TRBV28 and TRBJ1-2; D ambiguous. Germline assignment: CDR1 MDHEN and CDR2 SYDVKM. Trimming pared 2 bases from V and 3 bases from J, leaving 10 bases between. CDR3 length equals 14 residues. The DNA for the CDR3 is TGTGCCAGCAGTTTAGGACGGGGTGACTATGGCTACACCTTC. It is translated as CASSLGRGDYGYTF.

The chain uses TRBV6-2 or TRBV6-3 and TRBJ1-2; the D gene is possibly TRBD1 (6 bases). V was pared by 5 bases and J by 4 bases, with 14 bases between. Germline V gives CDR1 MNHEY, CDR2 SVGEGT. The CDR3 runs to 14 residues. The CDR3: CASSTQGFGYGYTF. The CDR3 DNA reads as TGTGCCAGCAGTACACAGGGCTTTGGCTATGGCTACACCTTC.

This chain uses TRBV6-5 with TRBJ1-6, with D possibly TRBD1 on 6 matching bases. V shed 11 bases and J shed 6 bases, with 14 bases lying between them. The CDR3 has 13 amino acids. The germline CDR1 and CDR2 sequences are MNHEY and SVGAGI. In nucleotides, the CDR3 is TGTGCCGGCAAGGACAGTCTTAATTCACCCCTCCACTTT. Translating gives CAGKDSLNSPLHF.

This clone was counted between two and nine times. The chain has TRBV19 and TRBJ2-1; TRBD2 is a possible D gene (7 bases). Trimming cost V 5 bases and J 7 bases, with 12 bases left between them. CDR1 LNHDA and CDR2 SQIVND come from the germline V gene (reference sequence). The CDR3 runs to 13 residues. CDR3 loop: CASSSKGGNEQFF. In nucleotides, the CDR3 is TGTGCCAGTAGTTCAAAGGGGGGGAATGAGCAGTTCTTC.

V gene TRBV10-3 combines with J gene TRBJ2-1; 10 nucleotides line up with TRBD2. Germline trimming cut 8 bases from V and 7 bases from J; bases unmatched to any gene: 8. The CDR3 runs 14 residues. Germline V gene sequence: CDR1 ENHRY, CDR2 SYGVKD. CDR3 residues: CAIRQAGGTNEQFF. The CDR3 DNA sequence: TGTGCCATCCGTCAAGCGGGGGGGACTAATGAGCAGTTCTTC.

The chain couples TRBV7-3 to TRBJ2-2; D remains ambiguous. This CDR3 contains 13 residues. In germline, CDR1 is SGHTA, CDR2 FQGTGA. V was clipped by 5 bases and J by 5 bases, with 9 bases between them. The CDR3 nucleotides read TGTGCCAGCAGCCCCCTTGGGACCGGGGAGCTGTTTTTT. Protein product: CASSPLGTGELFF.

The chain is built from TRBV9 and TRBJ1-1; unclear D gene. The germline V gene encodes CDR1 SGDLS and CDR2 YYNGEE. The CDR3 is made up of 14 amino acids. V shed 4 bases and J shed 0 bases, with 10 bases lying between them. In DNA form, the CDR3 reads TGTGCCAGCAGCCCCCGCAGGATGAACACTGAAGCTTTCTTT. It yields the protein CASSPRRMNTEAFF.

V gene TRBV28 combines with J gene TRBJ1-1; D might be TRBD1 (6 bases). V lost 7 bases and J 10 bases, leaving 22 bases between the germline ends. Germline CDR1 reads MDHEN; CDR2 reads SYDVKM. CDR3 length: 14 residues. This CDR3 reads CASISRPRGLVAFF. As DNA, the CDR3 is TGTGCCAGCATATCCAGGCCCAGGGGATTGGTAGCTTTCTTT.

The DNA of the CDR3 is TGCGCCAGCAGTCCGAAAGAGGGGGAGTACAATGAGCAGTTCTTC. Translating it yields CASSPKEGEYNEQFF. V gene TRBV23-1 combines with J gene TRBJ2-1; D might be TRBD1 (6 bases). TRBV23-1 belongs to the ORF category, with a function that is uncertain. V lost 4 bases to trimming and J lost 4 bases, with 14 bases between them. There are 15 residues in the CDR3.

The chain links TRBV23-1 to TRBJ2-7; D call uncertain. TRBV23-1 is labeled an ORF, and its function is uncertain. Trimming cost V 0 bases and J 3 bases, with 15 bases left between them. The CDR3 is 16 residues long. For the CDR3, the DNA is TGCGCCAGCAGTCAATCACCCCCGCCGCACGGCTACGAGCAGTACTTC. It yields the protein CASSQSPPPHGYEQYF.

The chain combines TRBV2 with TRBJ2-3; 9 nucleotides agree with TRBD2. The CDR3 is 15 amino acids. Germline CDR1 reads SNHLY; CDR2 reads FYNNEI. With 7 bases clipped from V and 2 bases from J, the junction kept 7 bases outside the gene matches. CDR3 in DNA: TGTGCCAGCATGGATAGCGGGGGCTACACAGATACGCAGTATTTT. Residues: CASMDSGGYTDTQYF.

The chain carries TRBV19 and TRBJ1-4; 7 bases are shared with TRBD1. The ends lost 3 bases at V and 8 bases at J; junction bases unmatched: 6. CDR3 length equals 14 residues. The germline CDR1 and CDR2 sequences are LNHDA and SQIVND (reference sequence). The CDR3 spells CASSISRGNEKLFF. The CDR3 DNA reads as TGTGCCAGTAGTATCTCCAGGGGGAACGAAAAACTGTTTTTT.

The J gene is TRBJ1-2, the V gene TRBV27, with D possibly TRBD1 on 6 matching bases. The CDR3 length is 14 residues. Germline CDR1 and CDR2: MNHEY and SMNVEV (reference sequence). Trimming cost V 6 bases and J 0 bases, with 11 bases left between them. This CDR3 reads CASSSGGSNYGYTF. The CDR3 nucleotides are TGTGCCAGCAGCTCGGGGGGCTCTAACTATGGCTACACCTTC.

The J gene is TRBJ1-5, the V gene TRBV7-3; 9 bases fit TRBD1. The length of the CDR3 is 19 residues. V lost 5 bases, J lost 1 base, and 15 bases stayed unmatched. Germline-derived CDR1 and CDR2 are SGHTA and FQGTGA. CDR3 nucleotide sequence: TGTGCCAGCAGCAACCCCCGGGACAGGGAGGATTTGAGCAATCAGCCCCAGCATTTT. It is translated as CASSNPRDREDLSNQPQHF. Looking up the rest from reference TRBV7-3 and TRBJ1-5 gives the full variable domain: GAGVSQTPSNKVTEKGKYVELRCDPISGHTALYWYRQSLGQGPEFLIYFQGTGAADDSGLPNDRFFAVRPEGSVSTLKIQRTERGDSAVYLCASSNPRDREDLSNQPQHFGDGTRLSIL.

Here the CDR3 reads CASSSSLTGVYGYTF. The CDR3, as DNA: TGTGCCAGCAGCTCCTCCCTGACAGGCGTCTACGGCTACACCTTC. V usage is TRBV7-9 and J usage is TRBJ1-2; tentative D call: TRBD1 (6 bases). This CDR3 contains 15 residues. The V and J ends lost 4 bases and 8 bases respectively, with 20 bases between them. CDR1 is SEHNR, CDR2 FQNEAQ, per germline (reference sequence). The whole variable domain, remainder taken from reference TRBV7-9 and TRBJ1-2, is DTGVSQNPRHKITKRGQNVTFRCDPISEHNRLYWYRQTLGQGPEFLTYFQNEAQLEKSRLLSDRFSAERPKGSFSTLEIQRTEQGDSAMYLCASSSSLTGVYGYTFGSGTRLTVV.

The chain couples TRBV15 to TRBJ2-3, with 16 bases matching TRBD2. J was trimmed by 0 bases and V by 3 bases; bases with no gene match: 6. This CDR3 spans 19 amino acids. Germline CDR1 is LNHNV and CDR2 is YYDKDF (reference sequence). As DNA, the CDR3 is TGTGCCACCAGCAGGGCGGGACTAGCGGGGGGGCTTAGCACAGATACGCAGTATTTT. This translates into CATSRAGLAGGLSTDTQYF. The variable domain in full, with the rest retrieved from reference TRBV15 and TRBJ2-3, is DAMVIQNPRYQVTQFGKPVTLSCSQTLNHNVMYWYQQKSSQAPKLLFHYYDKDFNNEADTPDNFQSRRPNTSFCFLDIRSPGLGDTAMYLCATSRAGLAGGLSTDTQYFGPGTRLTVL.

This chain uses TRBV5-5 with TRBJ2-7, with D uncertain. CDR3 size: 16 residues. The V end was cut by 2 bases, the J end by 0 bases, with 15 bases between. CDR1 and CDR2 (germline): SGHKS, YYEKEE (reference sequence). This chain's CDR3 is CASSFSFSSSSYEQYF. CDR3 DNA: TGTGCCAGCAGCTTTTCTTTTTCTTCCTCCTCCTACGAGCAGTACTTC.

The chain employs TRBV5-1 and TRBJ2-3; 8 bases agree with TRBD1. Germline loops: CDR1 SGHRS, CDR2 YFSETQ. The CDR3 has 16 residues. The V segment lost 4 bases and the J segment 2 bases; nucleotides outside the gene matches: 9. The CDR3 here is CASSRDNRGTTDTQYF. In nucleotides, the CDR3 is TGCGCCAGCAGCCGAGACAACAGGGGGACCACAGATACGCAGTATTTT.